Listed below are T cell receptor beta chains from one sample, sequenced in a study of blood T cells in healthy people across ages. TCRdb redid the calling of the 5' RACE reads with MiXCR, one entry per CDR3 protein. The sample carries hundreds of thousands of distinct CDR3 sequences, 25% to 30% recorded once. Input material: blood. The origin of the receptors is a woman aged 70-85 years in good health. Each CDR3 is given with its conserved first and last residue. A D gene is named only where the DNA matches it firmly. The size entry is marked missing in some rows and otherwise reads once, few, many or a size class.

d_call	clone_size	j_call	cdr3_length	v_call	cdr3_nt	cdr3_aa
TRBD2	few	TRBJ2-1	13	TRBV7-2	TGTGCCAGCAGCTCCACTAGCGGGAGTGAAGAGTTCTTC	CASSSTSGSEEFF
TRBD2	many	TRBJ2-7	17	TRBV14	TGTGCCAGCAGCCAAGATCGGACAGCGGGAGCGACCTACGAGCAGTACTTC	CASSQDRTAGATYEQYF
TRBD2	few	TRBJ2-5	14	TRBV5-1	TGCGCCAGCAGTCCTGGGGGGGGCCAAGAGACCCAGTACTTC	CASSPGGGQETQYF
TRBD2	-	TRBJ2-1	15	TRBV29-1	TGCAGCGTTCCTCCCTTACAGGGACTAGGAAATGAGCAGTTCTTC	CSVPPLQGLGNEQFF
TRBD1	-	TRBJ2-5	15	TRBV24-1	TGTGCCACCAGTGATCGGACAGGGGGCGGGGAGACCCAGTACTTC	CATSDRTGGGETQYF
TRBD2	few	TRBJ2-5	16	TRBV29-1	TGCAGCGTTCTAAGACTAGCGGGATCTGGCCAAGAGACCCAGTACTTC	CSVLRLAGSGQETQYF
TRBD2	few	TRBJ2-1	17	TRBV5-1	TGCGCCAGCAGCTTGGCGCCGGGACTAGCGGGCGGGGATGAGCAGTTCTTC	CASSLAPGLAGGDEQFF
-	few	TRBJ1-4	16	TRBV29-1	TGCAGCGTTGAAGGGGGGCAAGGCACCACTAATGAAAAACTGTTTTTT	CSVEGGQGTTNEKLFF
TRBD2	many	TRBJ2-7	14	TRBV20-1	TGCAGTGCTAGATATAGCGGGAGAAGCCACGAGCAGTACTTC	CSARYSGRSHEQYF
TRBD1	few	TRBJ1-4	17	TRBV7-9	TGTGCCAGCAGCTTGGACAGGGGGCCCACCTCGTATGAAAAACTGTTTTTT	CASSLDRGPTSYEKLFF
TRBD2	many	TRBJ2-7	18	TRBV20-1	TGCAGTGCTAGCCGACTAGCGGAGTTCGAAACCGACTCCTACGAGCAGTACTTC	CSASRLAEFETDSYEQYF
TRBD2	few	TRBJ2-7	14	TRBV7-6	TGTGCCAGCGGGAATAGCGGGAGGGCCCACGAGCAGTACTTC	CASGNSGRAHEQYF
-	few	TRBJ2-1	13	TRBV7-3	TGTGCCAGCAGCTTCACCCCGGACAATGAGCAGTTCTTC	CASSFTPDNEQFF
-	-	TRBJ2-1	15	TRBV11-2	TGTGCCAGCAGCTTAACCCTCAGCTCCTACAATGAGCAGTTCTTC	CASSLTLSSYNEQFF
TRBD2	-	TRBJ2-1	15	TRBV5-1	TGCGCCAGCAGATCCGGGACTAGCGAGAACAATGAGCAGTTCTTC	CASRSGTSENNEQFF
-	-	TRBJ1-4	15	TRBV25-1	TGTGCCAGCATCAGCCCCCGGCAGGGTAATGAAAAACTGTTTTTT	CASISPRQGNEKLFF
-	few	TRBJ1-1	12	TRBV28	TGTGCCACCAGGTGGGGAAACACTGAAGCTTTCTTT	CATRWGNTEAFF
TRBD1	few	TRBJ1-2	15	TRBV7-2	TGTGCCAGCAGCTTTGGACAGGGGAGTGACTATGGCTACACCTTC	CASSFGQGSDYGYTF
TRBD1	-	TRBJ1-2	15	TRBV20-1	TGCAGTGCTAGAGTCGGACAGGGAACTAACTATGGCTACACCTTC	CSARVGQGTNYGYTF
TRBD1	-	TRBJ2-3	17	TRBV28	TGTGCCAGCAGTTTACGAGGGTGGGGACAGGGAGGAGATACGCAGTATTTT	CASSLRGWGQGGDTQYF
-	few	TRBJ2-7	13	TRBV6-2/TRBV6-3	TGTACCAGCGGCGACCTTTCGGGCTGCGAGCAGTACTTC	CTSGDLSGCEQYF
TRBD1	-	TRBJ1-1	18	TRBV28	TGTGCCAGCAGTTCCCGTATGCGACAGGGGGCGAGGAGCACTGAAGCTTTCTTT	CASSSRMRQGARSTEAFF
TRBD1	-	TRBJ1-5	16	TRBV20-1	TGCAGTGCTAGAGAGACAGGGGCGGTGAGCAATCAGCCCCAGCATTTT	CSARETGAVSNQPQHF
TRBD2	-	TRBJ2-1	15	TRBV20-1	TGCAGTGCTGGCAAGCTAGCGGGAGCGATGGATGAGCAGTTCTTC	CSAGKLAGAMDEQFF
TRBD1	many	TRBJ2-2	16	TRBV12-3/TRBV12-4	TGTGCCAGCAGTACGCCGGGACAGGGGACCACCGGGGAGCTGTTTTTT	CASSTPGQGTTGELFF
-	-	TRBJ2-4	12	TRBV2	TGTGCCAGCAGGCGACAGGCAAACATTCAGTACTTC	CASRRQANIQYF
-	-	TRBJ1-5	14	TRBV27	TGTGCCAGCAGTTCACCTTCGCGCTCTCAGCCCCAGCATTTT	CASSSPSRSQPQHF
-	-	TRBJ2-5	14	TRBV7-3	TGTGCCAGCAGCCGGGGACCAATTCAAGAGACCCAGTACTTC	CASSRGPIQETQYF
-	-	TRBJ1-5	14	TRBV5-1	TGCGCCAGCAGCTCGGAGGGAGGGAATCAGCCCCAGCATTTT	CASSSEGGNQPQHF
TRBD1	-	TRBJ2-5	18	TRBV7-9	TGTGCCAGCAGCCCAAGACGGGGAACCGGGACAGGGACAGAGACCCAGTACTTC	CASSPRRGTGTGTETQYF
TRBD2	-	TRBJ2-1	17	TRBV5-1	TGCGCCAGCAGCTTGGGTACTAGCGCGAGATCCTACAATGAGCAGTTCTTC	CASSLGTSARSYNEQFF
TRBD2	-	TRBJ2-3	14	TRBV20-1	TGCAGTGCTAGAGGGGGACTAGCGGGGGATACGCAGTATTTT	CSARGGLAGDTQYF
-	-	TRBJ2-2	15	TRBV21-1	TGTGCCAGCAGCGAAGCCCCCGGAAACACCGGGGAGCTGTTTTTT	CASSEAPGNTGELFF
-	-	TRBJ2-3	12	TRBV29-1	TGCAGCGTTGCACCGTTTGGGGATACGCAGTATTTT	CSVAPFGDTQYF
-	-	TRBJ2-1	14	TRBV3-1	TGTGCCAGCAGCCAAGCTAAACGGGAGTATGAGCAGTTCTTC	CASSQAKREYEQFF
TRBD1	few	TRBJ2-7	16	TRBV6-2/TRBV6-3	TGTGCCAGCAGTTACTCGGGACAGGGACCATTTTACGAGCAGTACTTC	CASSYSGQGPFYEQYF
TRBD1	few	TRBJ1-2	14	TRBV28	TGTGCCAGCAGTCCTTGGGACAGCTACTATGGCTACACCTTC	CASSPWDSYYGYTF
-	-	TRBJ1-1	15	TRBV2	TGTGCCAGCAAACGGTCCTTTCGGGGGGGCGCTGAAGCTTTCTTT	CASKRSFRGGAEAFF
TRBD2	-	TRBJ2-3	16	TRBV3-1	TGTGCCAGCAGCCGAGTTACTAGCGGGAGGGGAGATACGCAGTATTTT	CASSRVTSGRGDTQYF
-	many	TRBJ2-6	19	TRBV3-1	TGTGCCAGCAGCCAAGGTCAAGTGGGCACCTCCTCTGGGGCCAACGTCCTGACTTTC	CASSQGQVGTSSGANVLTF
TRBD2	-	TRBJ2-7	16	TRBV7-9	TGTGCCAGCAGCTTAGAAGCAACTAGCGGTGTCTACGAGCAGTACTTC	CASSLEATSGVYEQYF
TRBD2	few	TRBJ2-7	16	TRBV20-1	TGCAGTGCTAGAGATCCGGGTAGCGGGAGCTCCTACGAGCAGTACTTC	CSARDPGSGSSYEQYF
TRBD2	many	TRBJ2-3	18	TRBV14	TGTGCCAGCAGCCGACGGACTAGCGGGAGAGGGAGCACAGATACGCAGTATTTT	CASSRRTSGRGSTDTQYF